One and the same sample provided the 3 T cell receptor beta chains below, sequenced in a study of blood T cell repertoires in COVID-19. The protocol was immunoSEQ multiplex PCR, while the TCRdb copy is restricted to in-frame clones and leaves out a portion. The table records approximately 300,000 clones, approximately 92% of them present only once. Sequencing was done on a sample of PBMCs or T cells enriched from blood (not recorded which). The receptors were gathered from a woman aged 25 to 39 who had recovered from COVID-19.

The genes are TRBV11-1 and TRBJ2-1; tentatively, D is TRBD2 (5 bases). Trimming took 1 base from V and 8 from J, leaving 12 bases between them. Germline V lookup: CDR1 SGHAT, CDR2 FQDESV (reference sequence). CDR3 size: 14 residues. The CDR3 spells CASSLDWERDEQFF. The CDR3 DNA follows: TGTGCCAGCAGCTTAGATTGGGAGCGCGATGAGCAGTTCTTC.

This chain links TRBV27 with TRBJ2-1; 12 positions match TRBD2. J gave up 2 bases and V 8 bases, and 4 bases lay outside the gene matches. The CDR3 extends over 15 amino acids. Germline assignment: CDR1 MNHEY and CDR2 SMNVEV (reference sequence). CDR3 coding DNA: TGTGCCAGCGGACTAGCGGGATTAACCTACAATGAGCAGTTCTTC. Translated: CASGLAGLTYNEQFF.

This sequence joins TRBV7-2 and TRBJ2-5; D ambiguous. This CDR3 comprises 13 residues. The ends were cut back, 6 bases at V and 1 base at J, with 9 bases in the middle. The germline V gene encodes CDR1 SGHTA and CDR2 FQGNSA. The CDR3, as DNA: TGTGCCAGCAGGCGGCAAGTCCAAGAGACCCAGTACTTC. Its protein product is CASRRQVQETQYF.